What follows describes a single T cell receptor (beta chain). This specimen belongs to a study of shared clonotypes between healthy human individuals. TCRdb's table, derived via immunoSEQ multiplex PCR, lists solely in-frame clones and lacks some. The table has around 940,000 clones, approximately 80% seen once. V was shortened by 0 bases and J by 4 bases, with 11 bases between the two germline ends. The CDR3 is made up of 14 amino acids. CDR1 is SGHRS and CDR2 is YFSETQ in the germline V gene. Sequenced sample: memory CD4+ T cells sorted from blood. Regarding subset: CD45RA-negative fraction. This sequence was found in a man aged 18 to 29 in good health. This chain links TRBV5-1 with TRBJ2-7; D perhaps matches TRBD1 (7 bases). In DNA form, the CDR3 reads TGCGCCAGCAGCTTGGAACAGGGGAGGTACGAGCAGTACTTC. The encoded protein is CASSLEQGRYEQYF.